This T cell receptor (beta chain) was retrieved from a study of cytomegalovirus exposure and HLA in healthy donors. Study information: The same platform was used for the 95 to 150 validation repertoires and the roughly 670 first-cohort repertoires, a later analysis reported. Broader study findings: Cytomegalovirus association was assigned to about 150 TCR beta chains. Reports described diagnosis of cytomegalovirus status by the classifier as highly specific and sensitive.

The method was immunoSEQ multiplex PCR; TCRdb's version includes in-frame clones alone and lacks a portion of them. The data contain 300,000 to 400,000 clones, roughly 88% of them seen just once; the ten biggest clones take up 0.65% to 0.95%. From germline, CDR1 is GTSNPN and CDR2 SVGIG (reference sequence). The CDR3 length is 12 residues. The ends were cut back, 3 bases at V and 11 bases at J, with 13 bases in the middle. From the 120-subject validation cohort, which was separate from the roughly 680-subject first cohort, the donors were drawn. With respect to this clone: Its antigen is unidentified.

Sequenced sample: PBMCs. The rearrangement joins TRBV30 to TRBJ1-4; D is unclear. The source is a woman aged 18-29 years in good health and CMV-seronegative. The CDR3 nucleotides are TGTGCCTGGAGCCCCCCCGGCAGGAAACTGTTTTTT. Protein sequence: CAWSPPGRKLFF.